The present TCR beta chain was sequenced within a study of fetal regulatory T cell absence and autoimmunity. Study findings and constraints: Antigen-driven pancreatic autoimmunity before birth in IPEX was inferred from oligoclonal enrichment.

Trimming cost V 2 bases and J 4 bases; bases outside gene matches: 6. The CDR3 sequence is 16 residues long. The germline CDR1 and CDR2 sequences are SGDLS and YYNGEE. In the case of this clone: As yet, its antigen is unknown.

The survey-level immunoSEQ assay was used. Method: immunoSEQ multiplex PCR; TCRdb's copy keeps in-frame clones and lacks some. The table includes approximately 46,000 clones, about 86% detected once. The sample was cord blood. The rearrangement links TRBV9 to TRBJ2-3; 11 bases map to TRBD2. This receptor was obtained from a newborn boy with IPEX syndrome. CDR3 coding DNA: TGTGCCAGCAGCGTGTTTGGTAGCGGGGGGGCAGATACGCAGTATTTT. This translates into CASSVFGSGGADTQYF.